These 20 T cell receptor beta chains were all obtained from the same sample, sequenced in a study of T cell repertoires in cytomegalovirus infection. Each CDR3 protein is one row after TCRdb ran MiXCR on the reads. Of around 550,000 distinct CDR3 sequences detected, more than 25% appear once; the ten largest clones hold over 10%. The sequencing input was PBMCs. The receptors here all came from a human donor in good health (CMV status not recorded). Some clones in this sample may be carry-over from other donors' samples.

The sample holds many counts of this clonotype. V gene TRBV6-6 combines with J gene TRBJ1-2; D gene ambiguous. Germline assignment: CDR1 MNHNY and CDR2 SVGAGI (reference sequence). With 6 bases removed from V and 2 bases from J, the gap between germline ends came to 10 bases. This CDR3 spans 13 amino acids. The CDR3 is CASSRGSNYGYTF. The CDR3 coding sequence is TGTGCCAGCAGCCGCGGCTCCAACTATGGCTACACCTTC.

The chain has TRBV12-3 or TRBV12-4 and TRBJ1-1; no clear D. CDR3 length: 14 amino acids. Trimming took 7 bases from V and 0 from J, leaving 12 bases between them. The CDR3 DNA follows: TGTGCCAGCACCGATGACACGGTGAACACTGAAGCTTTCTTT. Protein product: CASTDDTVNTEAFF.

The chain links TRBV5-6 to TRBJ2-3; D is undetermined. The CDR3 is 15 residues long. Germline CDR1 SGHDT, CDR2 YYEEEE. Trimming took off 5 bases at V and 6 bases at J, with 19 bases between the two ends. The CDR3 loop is CASRPRDVVEDTQYF. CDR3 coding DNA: TGTGCCAGCAGGCCAAGGGATGTGGTCGAGGATACGCAGTATTTT.

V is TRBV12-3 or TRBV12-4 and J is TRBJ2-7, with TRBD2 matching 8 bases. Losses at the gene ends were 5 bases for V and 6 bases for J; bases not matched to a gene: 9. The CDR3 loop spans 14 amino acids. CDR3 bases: TGTGCCAGCAGTCGCCCGGGACTAGTCCCCGAGCAGTACTTC. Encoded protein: CASSRPGLVPEQYF.

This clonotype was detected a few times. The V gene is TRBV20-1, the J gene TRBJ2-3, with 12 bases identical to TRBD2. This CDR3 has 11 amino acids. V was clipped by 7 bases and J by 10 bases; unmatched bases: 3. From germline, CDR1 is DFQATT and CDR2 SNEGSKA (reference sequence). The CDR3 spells CSGTSGASQYF. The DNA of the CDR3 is TGCAGTGGGACTAGCGGGGCTTCGCAGTATTTT.

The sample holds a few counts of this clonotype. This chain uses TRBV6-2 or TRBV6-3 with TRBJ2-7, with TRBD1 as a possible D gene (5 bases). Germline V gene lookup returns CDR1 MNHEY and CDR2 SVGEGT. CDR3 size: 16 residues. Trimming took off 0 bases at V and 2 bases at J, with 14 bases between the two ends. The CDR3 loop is CASSYSLYRSTYEQYF. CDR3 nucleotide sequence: TGTGCCAGCAGTTACTCGTTATACAGGAGTACCTACGAGCAGTACTTC.

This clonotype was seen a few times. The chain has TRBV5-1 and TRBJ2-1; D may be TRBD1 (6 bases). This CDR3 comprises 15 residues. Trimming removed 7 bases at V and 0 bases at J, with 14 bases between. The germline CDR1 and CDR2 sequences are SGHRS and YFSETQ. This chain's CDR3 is CASAPGTYSYNEQFF. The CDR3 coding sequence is TGCGCCAGCGCCCCCGGGACATACTCCTACAATGAGCAGTTCTTC.

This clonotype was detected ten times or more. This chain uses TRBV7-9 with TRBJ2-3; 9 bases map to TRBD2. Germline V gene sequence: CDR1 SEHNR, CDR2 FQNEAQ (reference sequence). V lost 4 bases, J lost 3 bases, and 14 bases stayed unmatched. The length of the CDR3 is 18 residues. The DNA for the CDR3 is TGTGCCAGCAGCTCCGCTGATTCTACAGCGGGAGGTACAGATACGCAGTATTTT. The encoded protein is CASSSADSTAGGTDTQYF. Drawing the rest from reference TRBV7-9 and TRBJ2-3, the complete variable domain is DTGVSQNPRHKITKRGQNVTFRCDPISEHNRLYWYRQTLGQGPEFLTYFQNEAQLEKSRLLSDRFSAERPKGSFSTLEIQRTEQGDSAMYLCASSSADSTAGGTDTQYFGPGTRLTVL.

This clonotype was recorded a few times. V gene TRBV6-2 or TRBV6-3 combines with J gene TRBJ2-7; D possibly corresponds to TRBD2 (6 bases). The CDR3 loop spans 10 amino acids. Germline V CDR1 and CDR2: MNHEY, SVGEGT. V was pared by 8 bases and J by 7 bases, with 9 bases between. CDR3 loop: CASGRREQYV. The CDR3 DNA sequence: TGTGCCAGCGGGAGGAGGGAGCAGTACGTC.

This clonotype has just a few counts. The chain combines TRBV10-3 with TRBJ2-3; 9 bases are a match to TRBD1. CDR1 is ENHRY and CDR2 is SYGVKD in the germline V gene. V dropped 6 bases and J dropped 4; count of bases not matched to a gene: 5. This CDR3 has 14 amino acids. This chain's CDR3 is CAIRPGQGSDTQYF. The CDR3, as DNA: TGTGCCATCAGGCCGGGACAGGGATCAGATACGCAGTATTTT.

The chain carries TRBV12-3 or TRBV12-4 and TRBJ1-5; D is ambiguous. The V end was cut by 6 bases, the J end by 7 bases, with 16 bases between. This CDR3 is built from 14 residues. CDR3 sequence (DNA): TGTGCCAGCAGGGAGACCGTCCCGGGGCAGCCCCAGCATTTT. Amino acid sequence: CASRETVPGQPQHF.

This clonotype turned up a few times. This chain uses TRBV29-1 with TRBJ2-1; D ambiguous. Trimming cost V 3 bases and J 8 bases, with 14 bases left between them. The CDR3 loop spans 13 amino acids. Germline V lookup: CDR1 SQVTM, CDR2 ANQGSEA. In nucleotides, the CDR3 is TGCAGCGTTGATCGTTTTGGTGATTATGAGCAGTTCTTC. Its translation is CSVDRFGDYEQFF.

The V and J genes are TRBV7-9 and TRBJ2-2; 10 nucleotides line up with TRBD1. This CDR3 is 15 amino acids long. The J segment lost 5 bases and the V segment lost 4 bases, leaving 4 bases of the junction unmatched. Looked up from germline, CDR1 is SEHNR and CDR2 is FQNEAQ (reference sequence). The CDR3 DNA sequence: TGTGCCAGCAGCTCCGACAGGGGGCAGACCGGGGAGCTGTTTTTT. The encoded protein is CASSSDRGQTGELFF.

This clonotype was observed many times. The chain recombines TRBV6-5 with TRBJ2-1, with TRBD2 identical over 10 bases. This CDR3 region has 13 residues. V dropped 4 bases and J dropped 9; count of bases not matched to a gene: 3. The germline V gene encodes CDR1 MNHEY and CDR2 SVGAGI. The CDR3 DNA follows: TGTGCCAGCAGTTCTAGCGGGAGTGTTGAGCAGTTCTTC. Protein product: CASSSSGSVEQFF.

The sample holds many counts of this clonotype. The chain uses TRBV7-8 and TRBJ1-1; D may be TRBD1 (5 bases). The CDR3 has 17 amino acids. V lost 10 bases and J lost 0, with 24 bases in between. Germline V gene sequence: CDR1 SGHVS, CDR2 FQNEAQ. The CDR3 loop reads CATKSGADNGMNTEAFF. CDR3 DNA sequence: TGTGCCACCAAGAGTGGGGCAGATAACGGAATGAACACTGAAGCTTTCTTT. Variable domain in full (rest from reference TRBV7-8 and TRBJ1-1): GAGVSQSPRYKVAKRGQDVALRCDPISGHVSLFWYQQALGQGPEFLTYFQNEAQLDKSGLPSDRFFAERPEGSVSTLKIQRTQQEDSAVYLCATKSGADNGMNTEAFFGQGTRLTVV.

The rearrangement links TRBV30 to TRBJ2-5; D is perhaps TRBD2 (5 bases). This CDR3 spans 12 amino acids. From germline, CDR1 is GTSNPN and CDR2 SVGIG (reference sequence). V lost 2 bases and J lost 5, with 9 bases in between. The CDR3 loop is CAWSPGMETQYF. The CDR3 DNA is TGTGCCTGGAGTCCCGGGATGGAGACCCAGTACTTC.

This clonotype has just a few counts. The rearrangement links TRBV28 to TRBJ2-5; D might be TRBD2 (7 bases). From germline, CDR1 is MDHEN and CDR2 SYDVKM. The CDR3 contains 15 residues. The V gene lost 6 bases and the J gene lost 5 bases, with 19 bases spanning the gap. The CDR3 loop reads CASSLPRGGKETQYF. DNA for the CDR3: TGTGCCAGCAGCTTACCTAGGGGGGGTAAGGAGACCCAGTACTTC.

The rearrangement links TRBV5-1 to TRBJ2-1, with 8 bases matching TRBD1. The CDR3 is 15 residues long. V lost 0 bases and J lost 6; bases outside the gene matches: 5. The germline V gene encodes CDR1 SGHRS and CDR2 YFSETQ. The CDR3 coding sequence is TGCGCCAGCAGCTTGGAAGGACAGGGAGGCAATGAGCAGTTCTTC. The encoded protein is CASSLEGQGGNEQFF.

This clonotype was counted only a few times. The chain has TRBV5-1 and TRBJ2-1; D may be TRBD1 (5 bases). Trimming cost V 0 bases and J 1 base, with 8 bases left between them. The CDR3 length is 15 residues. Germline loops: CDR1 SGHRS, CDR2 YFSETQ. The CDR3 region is CASSLDGASYNEQFF. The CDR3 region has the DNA TGCGCCAGCAGCTTGGATGGGGCTTCCTACAATGAGCAGTTCTTC.

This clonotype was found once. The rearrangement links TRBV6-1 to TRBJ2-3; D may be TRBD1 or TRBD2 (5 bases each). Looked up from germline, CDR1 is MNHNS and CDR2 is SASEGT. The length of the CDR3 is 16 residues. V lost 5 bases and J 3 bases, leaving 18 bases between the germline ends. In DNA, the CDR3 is TGTGCCAGCAGTTGGAGGCGCCGGGGCGAGACAGATACGCAGTATTTT. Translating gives CASSWRRRGETDTQYF.